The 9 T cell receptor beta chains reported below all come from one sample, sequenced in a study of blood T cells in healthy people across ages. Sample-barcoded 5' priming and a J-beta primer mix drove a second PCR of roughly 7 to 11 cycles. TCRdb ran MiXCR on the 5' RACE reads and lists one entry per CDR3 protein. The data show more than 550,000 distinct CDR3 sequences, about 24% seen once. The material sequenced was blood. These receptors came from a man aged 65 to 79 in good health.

The CDR3 nucleotides read TGTGCCAGCAGCCCCCGTTCTAGCGGGAATTACAATGAGCAGTTCTTC. This sequence encodes CASSPRSSGNYNEQFF. This sequence joins TRBV7-8 and TRBJ2-5, with 9 bases lining up with TRBD2. The J call is doubtful: the DNA matches TRBJ2-1 better. Germline CDR1 SGHVS, CDR2 FQNEAQ. The CDR3 runs to 16 residues.

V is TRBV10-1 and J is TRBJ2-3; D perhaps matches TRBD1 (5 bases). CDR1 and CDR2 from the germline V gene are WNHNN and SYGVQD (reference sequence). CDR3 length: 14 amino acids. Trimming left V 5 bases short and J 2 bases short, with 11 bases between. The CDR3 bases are TGCGCCAGCAGTCAGGGATCCAACACAGATACGCAGTATTTT. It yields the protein CASSQGSNTDTQYF.

CDR3 amino acids: CASSLVSGGAVAKNIQYF. Written as DNA, the CDR3 is TGCGCCAGCAGCTTGGTTAGCGGGGGGGCCGTTGCCAAAAACATTCAGTACTTC. This rearrangement joins TRBV5-1 to TRBJ2-4; 11 bases map to TRBD2. Trimming took 0 bases from V and 1 from J; bases not matched to a gene: 6. CDR3 size: 18 residues. CDR1 is SGHRS and CDR2 is YFSETQ in the germline V gene.

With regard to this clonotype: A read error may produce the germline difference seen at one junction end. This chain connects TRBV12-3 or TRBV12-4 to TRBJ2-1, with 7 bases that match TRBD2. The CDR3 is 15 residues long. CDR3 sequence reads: CTSSTSGTSYNEQFF. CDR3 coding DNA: TGTACCAGCAGCACAAGCGGGACCTCCTACAATGAGCAGTTCTTC.

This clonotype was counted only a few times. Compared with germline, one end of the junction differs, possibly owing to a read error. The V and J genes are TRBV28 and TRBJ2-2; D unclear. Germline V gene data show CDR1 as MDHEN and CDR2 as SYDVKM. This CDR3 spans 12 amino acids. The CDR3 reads CAGSLFIGELFF. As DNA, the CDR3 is TGTGCCGGCAGTTTATTCATCGGGGAGCTGTTTTTT.

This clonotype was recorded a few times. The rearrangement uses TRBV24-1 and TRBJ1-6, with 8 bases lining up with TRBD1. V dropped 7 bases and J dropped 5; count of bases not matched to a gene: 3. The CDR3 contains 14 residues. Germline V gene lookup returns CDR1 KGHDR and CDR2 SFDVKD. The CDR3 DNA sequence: TGTGCCACCAGCTTGGGACAGGATAATTCACCCCTCCACTTT. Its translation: CATSLGQDNSPLHF.

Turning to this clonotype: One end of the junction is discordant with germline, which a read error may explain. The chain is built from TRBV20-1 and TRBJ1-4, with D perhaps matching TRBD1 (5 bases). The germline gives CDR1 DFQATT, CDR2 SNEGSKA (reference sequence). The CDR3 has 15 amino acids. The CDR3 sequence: CGAVLHGTGREKLFF. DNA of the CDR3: TGCGGTGCGGTCCTACACGGGACGGGTCGGGAAAAACTGTTTTTT.

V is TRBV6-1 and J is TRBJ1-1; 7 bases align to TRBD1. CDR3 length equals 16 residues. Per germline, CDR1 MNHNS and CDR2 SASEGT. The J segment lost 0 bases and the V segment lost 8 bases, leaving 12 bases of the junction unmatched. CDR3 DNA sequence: TGTGCCAGCGGCTGGCGCAGGGGGGTTATGAACACTGAAGCTTTCTTT. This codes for CASGWRRGVMNTEAFF.

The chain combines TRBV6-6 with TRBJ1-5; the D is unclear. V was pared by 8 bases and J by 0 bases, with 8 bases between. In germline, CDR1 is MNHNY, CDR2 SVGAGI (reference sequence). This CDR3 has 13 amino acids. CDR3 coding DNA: TGTGCCAGCCGGAATCTTAGCAATCAGCCCCAGCATTTT. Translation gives CASRNLSNQPQHF.